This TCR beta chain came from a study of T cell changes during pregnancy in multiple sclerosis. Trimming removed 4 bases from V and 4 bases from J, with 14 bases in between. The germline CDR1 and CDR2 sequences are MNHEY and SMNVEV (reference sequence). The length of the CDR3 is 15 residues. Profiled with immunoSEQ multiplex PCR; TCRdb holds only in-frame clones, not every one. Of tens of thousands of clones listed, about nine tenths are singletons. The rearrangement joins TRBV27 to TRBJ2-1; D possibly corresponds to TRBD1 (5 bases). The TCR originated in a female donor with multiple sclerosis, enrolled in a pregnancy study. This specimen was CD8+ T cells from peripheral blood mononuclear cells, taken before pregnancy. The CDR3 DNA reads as TGTGCCAGCAGTTCCCCCTGGACAACATACAATGAGCAGTTCTTC. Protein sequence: CASSSPWTTYNEQFF.